What follows are 26 T cell receptor beta chains derived from one specimen sequenced in a study of T-cell memory formation after mild COVID-19. TCRdb used MiXCR to reprocess the 5' RACE reads, holding one entry per CDR3 protein. The sample includes 50,000 or so distinct CDR3 sequences, roughly a tenth of them seen just once. The material sequenced was PBMCs or a T cell subset sorted from them (not recorded which). These receptors came from an adult woman who had mild COVID-19 (a few samples of this study predate the infection). Cell type and time point are not known.

The rearrangement links TRBV7-2 to TRBJ2-7, with TRBD1 matching 8 bases. Germline assignment: CDR1 SGHTA and CDR2 FQGNSA. J lost 0 bases, V lost 5 bases, and 3 bases had no gene match. CDR3 length equals 14 residues. The CDR3 spells CASSPDRVSYEQYF. CDR3 in DNA: TGTGCCAGCAGCCCGGACAGGGTCTCCTACGAGCAGTACTTC.

Many counts were recorded for this clonotype. The J gene is TRBJ2-1, the V gene TRBV12-3 or TRBV12-4, with 7 bases lining up with TRBD2. The CDR3 sequence is 15 residues long. V dropped 6 bases and J dropped 6; count of bases not matched to a gene: 11. This CDR3 reads CASRGDYLPSNEQFF. DNA for the CDR3: TGTGCCAGCAGGGGGGACTATCTACCGAGCAATGAGCAGTTCTTC.

In this sample, this clonotype turned up a few times. The V gene is TRBV14, the J gene TRBJ2-7; 8 positions match TRBD1. The trim removed 4 bases at V and 5 bases at J, leaving 7 bases unmatched. The CDR3 runs to 14 residues. CDR1 and CDR2 from the germline V gene are SGHDN and FVKESK. CDR3 sequence: CASSPTRTGHEQYF. The CDR3 bases are TGTGCCAGCAGCCCCACCCGGACAGGGCACGAGCAGTACTTC.

This clonotype was seen ten or more times. The rearrangement joins TRBV5-1 to TRBJ2-5, with 7 bases lining up with TRBD1. The germline gives CDR1 SGHRS, CDR2 YFSETQ. This CDR3 contains 17 residues. With V trimmed by 5 bases and J by 1 base, 14 bases remained unmatched. The CDR3: CASSAGPETGPQETQYF. As DNA, the CDR3 is TGCGCCAGCAGTGCGGGTCCAGAGACAGGGCCCCAAGAGACCCAGTACTTC.

This clonotype has only a few counts. The chain is built from TRBV2 and TRBJ2-5; TRBD1 might be the D (6 bases). V dropped 7 bases and J dropped 4 bases, with 16 bases sitting between them. CDR1 and CDR2 from the germline V gene are SNHLY and FYNNEI. The CDR3 consists of 14 residues. CDR3: CASNSAGGRETQYF. CDR3 sequence (DNA): TGTGCCAGCAACTCAGCTGGGGGCAGAGAGACCCAGTACTTC.

This clonotype was seen a handful of times. The chain employs TRBV15 and TRBJ1-5; weak D call: TRBD1 (5 bases). Germline V gene lookup returns CDR1 LNHNV and CDR2 YYDKDF (reference sequence). Between the trimmed V and J ends, which lost 0 bases and 6 bases, there was a span of 6 bases. The CDR3 is made up of 13 amino acids. The CDR3 nucleotides read TGTGCCACCAGCAGAGACAGGGTTCAGCCCCAGCATTTT. This gives the protein CATSRDRVQPQHF.

The CDR3 here is CASSPFLQKQETQYF. Here the CDR3 DNA reads TGTGCCAGCAGCCCATTCCTACAGAAACAAGAGACCCAGTACTTC. The chain uses TRBV6-2 or TRBV6-3 and TRBJ2-5; D gene unclear. The CDR3 is made up of 15 amino acids. The germline CDR1 and CDR2 sequences are MNHEY and SVGEGT. V gave up 6 bases and J gave up 2 bases, with 16 bases separating them.

The V gene is TRBV12-3 or TRBV12-4, the J gene TRBJ2-7; the D gene is possibly TRBD1 (6 bases). The germline V and J ends were trimmed by 6 bases and 0 bases, with 12 bases remaining between them. The CDR3 sequence is 14 residues long. The CDR3 protein is CASRPGHTSYEQYF. The CDR3 DNA sequence: TGTGCCAGCAGGCCGGGACATACCTCCTACGAGCAGTACTTC.

This clonotype has ten or more counts. The chain couples TRBV20-1 to TRBJ1-6; TRBD1 matches 10 bases. Germline loops: CDR1 DFQATT, CDR2 SNEGSKA (reference sequence). V lost 1 base and J lost 8; bases outside the gene matches: 2. The CDR3 spans 14 residues. CDR3 in amino acids: CSARAGTGDSPLHF. The CDR3 DNA reads TGCAGTGCTAGAGCTGGGACAGGGGATTCACCCCTCCACTTT.

Ten or more counts support this clonotype. The chain couples TRBV30 to TRBJ1-2; unclear D gene. This CDR3 has 14 amino acids. With 0 bases removed from V and 8 bases from J, the gap between germline ends came to 16 bases. Germline lookup yields CDR1 GTSNPN and CDR2 SVGIG (reference sequence). This CDR3 reads CAWSVVPLGGGYTF. The CDR3 DNA is TGTGCCTGGAGTGTAGTGCCCCTCGGTGGCGGCTACACCTTC.

The chain's CDR3 is CASSLEGLAGGEQYF. The CDR3 region has the DNA TGTGCCAGCAGCTTGGAGGGACTAGCGGGAGGAGAGCAGTACTTC. The chain carries TRBV5-5 and TRBJ2-7, with 15 bases matching TRBD2. CDR3 length: 15 residues. Losses at the gene ends were 0 bases for V and 7 bases for J; bases not matched to a gene: 2. Germline loops: CDR1 SGHKS, CDR2 YYEKEE (reference sequence).

This sequence joins TRBV11-2 and TRBJ1-1; D perhaps matches TRBD1 (5 bases). This CDR3 is 15 amino acids long. CDR1 and CDR2 from the germline V gene are SGHAT and FQNNGV. Trimming left V 2 bases short and J 0 bases short, with 10 bases between. CDR3 region: CASSLKGKLNTEAFF. CDR3 sequence (DNA): TGTGCCAGCAGCTTAAAGGGGAAGCTGAACACTGAAGCTTTCTTT.

This clonotype showed up just a few times. This chain joins TRBV4-1 and TRBJ1-1; TRBD1 might be the D (5 bases). Germline V gene sequence: CDR1 MGHRA, CDR2 YSYEKL. Trimming stripped 2 bases from V and 4 bases from J, with 11 bases between. The CDR3 runs to 14 residues. CDR3 DNA sequence: TGCGCCAGCAGCCAACCCAAAAGGGGCACTGAAGCTTTCTTT. The encoded protein is CASSQPKRGTEAFF.

This clonotype has just one count. This CDR3 reads CASSLYVAGGYEQYF. CDR3 coding DNA: TGTGCCAGCAGTTTGTATGTAGCGGGAGGTTACGAGCAGTACTTC. The rearrangement links TRBV28 to TRBJ2-7; TRBD2 matches 10 bases. Trimming removed 3 bases from V and 4 bases from J; junction bases left unmatched: 6. In germline, CDR1 is MDHEN, CDR2 SYDVKM. The CDR3 covers 15 residues.

The chain is built from TRBV6-1 and TRBJ1-1, with a weak D call TRBD1 (6 bases). Germline CDR1 is MNHNS and CDR2 is SASEGT. V lost 8 bases and J 2 bases, leaving 12 bases between the germline ends. CDR3 length: 13 amino acids. The CDR3 nucleotides are TGTGCCAGCCTACAGGGAGGAAACACTGAAGCTTTCTTT. Amino acid sequence: CASLQGGNTEAFF.

The chain links TRBV10-3 to TRBJ2-3; 8 bases agree with TRBD2. The germline V gene encodes CDR1 ENHRY and CDR2 SYGVKD. Trimming at V came to 5 bases and at J to 4 bases, leaving 8 bases not matched to a gene. The CDR3 is 15 amino acids. The CDR3 DNA follows: TGTGCCATCAGTTACCGCGGGGGGCAGGCAGATACGCAGTATTTT. As protein: CAISYRGGQADTQYF.

This clonotype was seen at least ten times. This chain connects TRBV30 to TRBJ2-3; TRBD2 is a possible D gene (5 bases). Germline V gene sequence: CDR1 GTSNPN, CDR2 SVGIG (reference sequence). The CDR3 extends over 16 amino acids. V was trimmed by 3 bases and J by 5 bases, leaving 21 bases between them. The CDR3 DNA reads TGTGCCTGGAGAAAAGCCCCGGGATACGCTGTAGATACGCAGTATTTT. It translates to CAWRKAPGYAVDTQYF.

The J gene is TRBJ2-5, the V gene TRBV7-2; 10 nucleotides align to TRBD1. Germline V gene data show CDR1 as SGHTA and CDR2 as FQGNSA. This CDR3 region has 13 residues. V was clipped by 5 bases and J by 8 bases; unmatched bases: 5. The CDR3 region has the DNA TGTGCCAGCAGCCTCGGGACAGGGGTAACCCAGTACTTC. The encoded protein is CASSLGTGVTQYF.

This clonotype has more than one count but fewer than ten. This chain links TRBV10-3 with TRBJ2-1; D may be TRBD2 (6 bases). Germline V gene lookup returns CDR1 ENHRY and CDR2 SYGVKD. The CDR3 length is 14 residues. V shed 5 bases and J shed 9 bases, with 17 bases lying between them. The CDR3 protein is CAISSRDSPGEQFF. The CDR3, as DNA: TGTGCCATCAGTTCTCGGGACTCCCCGGGTGAGCAGTTCTTC.

This clonotype has a count of ten or more. V is TRBV20-1 and J is TRBJ2-5; TRBD2 matches at 9 bases. V gave up 5 bases and J gave up 2 bases; unmatched junction bases: 15. CDR1 DFQATT and CDR2 SNEGSKA come from the germline V gene (reference sequence). This CDR3 is built from 17 residues. The CDR3 DNA follows: TGCAGTGCTCGGCGGAGGACCTCGGCGGGAGGGCAAGAGACCCAGTACTTC. Encoded protein: CSARRRTSAGGQETQYF.

The genes are TRBV12-3 or TRBV12-4 and TRBJ1-1, with D possibly TRBD1 on 5 matching bases. V was shortened by 7 bases and J by 4 bases, with 13 bases between the two germline ends. The CDR3 sequence is 13 residues long. CDR3 in amino acids: CASKAGSATEAFF. Here the CDR3 DNA reads TGTGCCAGCAAGGCAGGGTCGGCCACTGAAGCTTTCTTT.

The chain joins TRBV28 to TRBJ2-7; D unclear. V lost 8 bases and J lost 2, with 13 bases in between. In germline, CDR1 is MDHEN, CDR2 SYDVKM. The CDR3 totals 13 residues. The chain's CDR3 is CASGLSGAYEQYF. CDR3 in DNA: TGTGCCAGCGGCCTGAGTGGGGCCTACGAGCAGTACTTC.

The rearrangement uses TRBV4-3 and TRBJ2-1, with D tentatively TRBD2 (6 bases). The CDR3 runs to 17 residues. In germline, CDR1 is LGHNA, CDR2 YSLEER. V was pared by 6 bases and J by 0 bases, with 18 bases between. The CDR3 sequence is CASSRKAAGSSYNEQFF. CDR3 in DNA: TGCGCCAGCAGTCGCAAGGCGGCCGGGAGCTCCTACAATGAGCAGTTCTTC.

This clonotype was seen a handful of times. Germline and junction disagree at one end, which may indicate a read error. This rearrangement joins TRBV2 to TRBJ2-7; no definite D call. The germline gives CDR1 SNHLY, CDR2 FYNNEI. This CDR3 spans 14 amino acids. For the CDR3, the DNA is TGTGCCAGCAGTGAAGACTTAAGGCTACGAAGAGTGGACTTC. It yields the protein CASSEDLRLRRVDF.

The rearrangement joins TRBV3-1 to TRBJ1-5; D perhaps matches TRBD1 (5 bases). The germline gives CDR1 LGHDT, CDR2 YNNKEL (reference sequence). Trimming shortened V by 0 bases and J by 2 bases, and 20 bases separated the two germline ends. The CDR3 runs 19 residues. The CDR3 protein is CASSQDRPGRIGRNQPQHF. CDR3 bases: TGTGCCAGCAGCCAAGATCGCCCGGGGCGAATTGGGCGCAATCAGCCCCAGCATTTT.

The rearrangement links TRBV18 to TRBJ1-2; D is uncertain. This CDR3 contains 15 residues. Trimming cost V 1 base and J 0 bases, with 9 bases left between them. CDR1 and CDR2 from the germline V gene are KGHSH and LQKENI. The CDR3 protein is CASSPRQLTNYGYTF. CDR3 sequence (DNA): TGTGCCAGCTCACCACGGCAGTTGACTAACTATGGCTACACCTTC.